One sample yielded the 15 T cell receptor beta chains listed below, sequenced in a study of CD8+ T cells in alopecia areata. RNA, once extracted, was reverse transcribed into cDNA for use as the sequencing template. The data were produced by immunoSEQ multiplex PCR, yet TCRdb's version contains in-frame clones alone and is incomplete. The repertoire consists of 120,000 to 150,000 clones, with approximately 85% occurring once and the leading ten covering around 25%. Indicated treatment: oral pan-JAK inhibitor, 5-10 mg twice daily. Sample: CD8+ T cells sorted from blood, taken at week 4, from a patient treated with tofacitinib. These TCRs come from a human donor with alopecia areata.

The chain employs TRBV5-1 and TRBJ2-7; possible D gene TRBD1, 6 bases. This CDR3 has 14 amino acids. Deletions cut 4 bases from V and 3 bases from J, with 14 bases between. The germline gives CDR1 SGHRS, CDR2 YFSETQ. CDR3 in amino acids: CASSDRDMGYEQYF. Here the CDR3 DNA reads TGCGCCAGCAGCGACCGGGACATGGGCTACGAGCAGTACTTC.

This clone was counted between two and nine times. The CDR3: CASSLSWPETQYF. CDR3 bases: TGCGCCAGCAGCTTGAGCTGGCCAGAGACCCAGTACTTC. The chain employs TRBV5-1 and TRBJ2-5; no clear D. Germline V lookup: CDR1 SGHRS, CDR2 YFSETQ. V was shortened by 1 base and J by 4 bases, with 8 bases between the two germline ends. The CDR3 runs to 13 residues.

This sequence joins TRBV5-4 and TRBJ2-5; D might be TRBD1 (6 bases). The CDR3 has 13 amino acids. The germline CDR1 and CDR2 sequences are SGHNT and YYREEE (reference sequence). V lost 4 bases and J 3 bases, leaving 10 bases between the germline ends. The CDR3 coding sequence is TGTGCCAGCAGCGCCGCAGGGGAAGAGACCCAGTACTTC. Residues: CASSAAGEETQYF.

This clone was counted a single time. The chain recombines TRBV7-9 with TRBJ2-3, with D possibly TRBD2 on 5 matching bases. Germline CDR1 SEHNR, CDR2 FQNEAQ (reference sequence). V shed 1 base and J shed 9 bases, with 8 bases lying between them. CDR3 length: 12 amino acids. The CDR3 region is CASSLVGETQYF. In DNA form, the CDR3 reads TGTGCCAGCAGCTTAGTCGGGGAGACGCAGTATTTT.

This clone was counted a few times. The V gene is TRBV29-1, the J gene TRBJ2-7, with D maybe TRBD1 (6 bases). CDR1 and CDR2 (germline): SQVTM, ANQGSEA. The CDR3 contains 15 residues. The V end was cut by 2 bases, the J end by 3 bases, with 17 bases between. The CDR3 here is CSVERGKAGIYEQYF. In DNA form, the CDR3 reads TGCAGCGTTGAAAGGGGGAAAGCAGGGATCTACGAGCAGTACTTC.

The count of this clone is one. The chain employs TRBV7-9 and TRBJ1-4; D is undetermined. The CDR3 contains 15 residues. The V gene lost 6 bases and the J gene lost 3 bases, with 14 bases spanning the gap. CDR1 is SEHNR and CDR2 is FQNEAQ in the germline V gene (reference sequence). The CDR3: CASSSKGYPNEKLFF. The CDR3 region has the DNA TGTGCCAGCAGTTCGAAGGGATATCCTAATGAAAAACTGTTTTTT.

The chain links TRBV6-1 to TRBJ1-5; the D gene is possibly TRBD1 (5 bases). The V end was cut by 3 bases, the J end by 0 bases, with 18 bases between. The V gene's germline CDR1 is MNHNS and CDR2 SASEGT. This CDR3 region has 18 residues. CDR3 sequence reads: CASSDHLDGADSNQPQHF. In nucleotides, the CDR3 is TGTGCCAGCAGTGACCACCTTGACGGGGCTGATAGCAATCAGCCCCAGCATTTT.

This chain links TRBV7-6 with TRBJ2-3, with D possibly being TRBD1 (5 bases). Between the trimmed V and J ends, which lost 0 bases and 2 bases, there was a span of 6 bases. This CDR3 is 14 amino acids long. Germline loops: CDR1 SGHVS, CDR2 FNYEAQ. The DNA of the CDR3 is TGTGCCAGCAGCTTAGCGGGGCCCACAGATACGCAGTATTTT. The encoded protein is CASSLAGPTDTQYF.

J is TRBJ2-6 and V is TRBV6-5; D gene unclear. From germline, CDR1 is MNHEY and CDR2 SVGAGI. The V end lost 6 bases, the J end lost 4 bases, and 13 bases lay between the germline ends. The length of the CDR3 is 15 residues. The CDR3 DNA is TGTGCCAGCAGAGACGGGCAGAACGGGGCCAACGTCCTGACTTTC. It yields the protein CASRDGQNGANVLTF.

The genes are TRBV10-2 and TRBJ2-1; D is tentatively TRBD1 or TRBD2 (6 bases each). V shed 5 bases and J shed 4 bases, with 15 bases lying between them. The germline CDR1 and CDR2 sequences are WSHSY and SAAADI. The CDR3 consists of 15 residues. The CDR3 reads CASSPNGGLYNEQFF. For the CDR3, the DNA is TGCGCCAGCAGTCCTAACGGGGGCCTATACAATGAGCAGTTCTTC.

The chain carries TRBV9 and TRBJ2-5, with D tentatively TRBD1 (6 bases). This CDR3 has 15 amino acids. From germline, CDR1 is SGDLS and CDR2 YYNGEE. Trimming left V 4 bases short and J 4 bases short, with 17 bases between. The CDR3 loop reads CASSPSGATTETQYF. The CDR3 DNA reads TGTGCCAGCAGCCCCTCAGGGGCTACCACAGAGACCCAGTACTTC.

The rearrangement uses TRBV6-5 and TRBJ2-7, with a tentative D call TRBD2 (6 bases). Trimming removed 5 bases from V and 3 bases from J, with 14 bases in between. CDR1 is MNHEY and CDR2 is SVGAGI in the germline V gene. This CDR3 is built from 14 residues. The CDR3 coding sequence is TGTGCCAGCAGTCCCCAGGCGGGGTACTACGAGCAGTACTTC. Its translation is CASSPQAGYYEQYF.

A few counts support this clone. V is TRBV11-2 and J is TRBJ2-2; D ambiguous. The germline V gene has CDR1 SGHAT and CDR2 FQNNGV. The CDR3 loop spans 12 amino acids. The V gene lost 5 bases and the J gene lost 4 bases, with 5 bases spanning the gap. In DNA, the CDR3 is TGTGCCAGCAGCCGAATCACCGGGGAGCTGTTTTTT. This gives the protein CASSRITGELFF.

The rearrangement links TRBV2 to TRBJ1-4; D is unresolved. The CDR3 length is 16 residues. V was clipped by 6 bases and J by 8 bases, with 22 bases between them. Germline V CDR1 and CDR2: SNHLY, FYNNEI. The CDR3 DNA follows: TGTGCCAGCAGCGCACCGCCGGACGGGGTGAGAGAAAAACTGTTTTTT. It specifies CASSAPPDGVREKLFF.

The chain combines TRBV6-6 with TRBJ1-1, with 7 bases fitting TRBD1. V lost 2 bases, J lost 3 bases, and 9 bases stayed unmatched. In germline, CDR1 is MNHNY, CDR2 SVGAGI (reference sequence). The CDR3 has 16 amino acids. CDR3 coding DNA: TGTGCCAGCAGTTACGCGGCAGGGGGGTCTGACACTGAAGCTTTCTTT. This gives the protein CASSYAAGGSDTEAFF.